This TCR beta chain was profiled in a study of blood T cell repertoires in COVID-19. In the study overall: Both acute and convalescent COVID-19 samples were obtained from the United States, Italy and Spain. T cells, B-cell-depleted T cells, or PBMCs provided the cDNA or gDNA that served as material.

Authors' data handling: Using reference gene primer amplification, nucleated cell counts were estimated. Method: immunoSEQ multiplex PCR; TCRdb's copy keeps in-frame clones and lacks some. V and J calls and clone size are those listed in that table; D and trimming were worked out from the DNA. In the table there are about 94,000 clones, around 81% of which are singletons. Trimming took off 4 bases at V and 3 bases at J, with 14 bases between the two ends. CDR1 is SGHRS and CDR2 is YFSETQ in the germline V gene. This CDR3 has 15 residues. The specimen was peripheral blood. The receptor's source is a man aged 60-69 years with acute or convalescent COVID-19. This chain joins TRBV5-1 and TRBJ2-1; D is possibly TRBD2 (5 bases). The CDR3 coding sequence is TGCGCCAGCAGCCACGGGATCGCGAGCTACAATGAGCAGTTCTTC. Translated, it gives CASSHGIASYNEQFF.